This T cell receptor beta chain is from a study of T cell responses to AZD1222 COVID-19 vaccine. Study context: Whether given at about 4 or about 12 weeks, second doses were pooled. Study-wide results and caveats: Donors skewed white British and female; clonal diversity was possibly underestimated.

Profiling relied on immunoSEQ multiplex PCR, and the TCRdb table lists in-frame clones only, not all of them. The sample carries around 140,000 clones, about nine tenths recorded once. In the case of this clone: Its matching antigen is unknown.

V was pared by 5 bases and J by 4 bases, with 14 bases between. The CDR3 consists of 14 residues. Germline assignment: CDR1 MGHRA and CDR2 YSYEKL. This TCR derives from an adult in good health. The J gene is TRBJ1-1, the V gene TRBV4-1; perhaps TRBD1 as D (6 bases). Sequencing was performed on peripheral blood, taken on day 0 of AZD1222 vaccination. CDR3 amino acids: CASSKTQGGTEAFF. DNA of the CDR3: TGCGCCAGCAGCAAAACACAGGGTGGCACTGAAGCTTTCTTT.